Below, 21 T cell receptor beta chains from the same sample are listed, as sequenced in a study of T cells in tuberculosis. Here immunoSEQ multiplex PCR was the method, and the copy in TCRdb shows in-frame clones only, minus some. The data contain more than 70,000 clones, approximately 91% of them singletons. Sorting used thawed, overnight-rested PBMC stained with anti-CD3, a viability dye and GMM-loaded CD1B tetramer. The lipid loaded on the CD1B tetramers was C32 glucose monomycolate from Rhodococcus equi. The sequencing sample was made of CD1b-GMM tetramer-negative cells sorted from PBMCs. These receptors were obtained from an adult woman with latent tuberculosis.

The rearrangement joins TRBV19 to TRBJ1-5; a weak D match, TRBD1 (5 bases). Germline CDR1 LNHDA, CDR2 SQIVND (reference sequence). CDR3 size: 13 residues. Trimming took 4 bases from V and 5 from J, leaving 9 bases between them. The CDR3 DNA is TGTGCCAGTAGTACAGGGAAGTATCAGCCCCAGCATTTT. Amino acids: CASSTGKYQPQHF.

The chain joins TRBV5-6 to TRBJ1-1; tentatively, D is TRBD1 (6 bases). The CDR3 spans 13 residues. Germline loops: CDR1 SGHDT, CDR2 YYEEEE. Trimming shortened V by 6 bases and J by 6 bases, and 15 bases separated the two germline ends. CDR3: CASKTGTNAEAFF. In DNA, the CDR3 is TGTGCCAGCAAGACCGGGACAAACGCTGAAGCTTTCTTT.

The chain couples TRBV6-1 to TRBJ2-3; 14 bases align to TRBD2. Germline V lookup: CDR1 MNHNS, CDR2 SASEGT. The CDR3 length is 15 residues. Unmatched junction bases numbered 5, after V lost 6 bases and J lost 6 bases. Written as DNA, the CDR3 is TGTGCCAGCAGGACGGGACTAGCGGGGGCTGATACGCAGTATTTT. Its translation is CASRTGLAGADTQYF.

The gene calls are TRBV4-2 and TRBJ1-2; D is undetermined. Trimming removed 4 bases from V and 8 bases from J, with 20 bases in between. This CDR3 region has 15 residues. The germline V gene encodes CDR1 LGHNA and CDR2 YNFKEQ. The CDR3 DNA reads TGTGCCAGCAGCCCTCACCCGAGGGATTCGTGGGGCTACACCTTC. Its translation is CASSPHPRDSWGYTF.

The rearrangement uses TRBV5-1 and TRBJ1-3; D is unclear. V was clipped by 0 bases and J by 1 base, with 8 bases between them. This CDR3 spans 15 amino acids. The germline gives CDR1 SGHRS, CDR2 YFSETQ. In DNA, the CDR3 is TGCGCCAGCAGCTTGGTACCGGGATCTGGAAACACCATATATTTT. Protein product: CASSLVPGSGNTIYF.

Points on this clone: The CDR3 does not end in the conserved phenylalanine or tryptophan, so this is likely a read error. Because the CDR3's place on the DNA is in doubt, the DNA is left out and the CDR3 is given as listed by TCRdb. The chain links TRBV7-3 to TRBJ2-7; TRBD1 is the table's D call and was not checked against the DNA. The CDR3 is 9 residues long, ends included. The germline gives CDR1 SGHTA, CDR2 FQGTGA. The CDR3 region is CASSLGPTA.

The chain carries TRBV7-2 and TRBJ1-1; TRBD1 matches at 8 bases. Unmatched junction bases numbered 3, after V lost 5 bases and J lost 1 base. The CDR3 runs to 14 residues. Germline values: CDR1 SGHTA, CDR2 FQGNSA. The CDR3 DNA reads as TGTGCCAGCAGCCAGGGGACAGGGAACACTGAAGCTTTCTTT. Translating it yields CASSQGTGNTEAFF.

The chain employs TRBV10-2 and TRBJ1-1; perhaps TRBD1 as D (6 bases). This CDR3 spans 13 amino acids. Trimming cost V 6 bases and J 1 base, with 9 bases left between them. Germline V gives CDR1 WSHSY, CDR2 SAAADI. CDR3 region: CASSEQGNTEAFF. As DNA, the CDR3 is TGCGCCAGCAGCGAACAGGGGAACACTGAAGCTTTCTTT.

This clone was seen just once. The chain's CDR3 is CAWSVIDEQFF. Written as DNA, the CDR3 is TGTGCCTGGAGTGTAATCGATGAGCAGTTCTTC. J is TRBJ2-1 and V is TRBV30; no reliable D call. There are 11 residues in the CDR3. The germline V gene has CDR1 GTSNPN and CDR2 SVGIG (reference sequence). V gave up 0 bases and J gave up 8 bases, with 5 bases separating them. The full variable domain, in which reference TRBV30 and TRBJ2-1 provide the parts outside the CDR3, is SQTIHQWPATLVQPVGSPLSLECTVEGTSNPNLYWYRQAAGRGLQLLFYSVGIGQISSEVPQNLSASRPQDRQFILSSKKLLLSDSGFYLCAWSVIDEQFFGPGTRLTVL.

The chain carries TRBV7-3 and TRBJ2-1; TRBD2 matches at 8 bases. Germline CDR1 and CDR2: SGHTA and FQGTGA. The CDR3 is 15 residues long. V trimming: 1 base; J trimming: 5 bases; junction bases outside the gene matches: 4. The CDR3 bases are TGTGCCAGCAGCTTAATCGGCGGGGGGAACAATGAGCAGTTCTTC. Amino acids: CASSLIGGGNNEQFF.

This clone was found once. This rearrangement joins TRBV7-9 to TRBJ2-1; 8 positions match TRBD2. The J segment lost 9 bases and the V segment lost 8 bases, leaving 9 bases of the junction unmatched. The germline V gene encodes CDR1 SEHNR and CDR2 FQNEAQ (reference sequence). The CDR3 has 13 amino acids. DNA for the CDR3: TGTGCCAGCGGAGGACTAGCCGTCACTGAGCAGTTCTTC. Its protein is CASGGLAVTEQFF.

The chain uses TRBV6-5 and TRBJ1-6, with 7 bases that match TRBD1. V lost 5 bases and J lost 7; bases outside the gene matches: 8. This CDR3 spans 15 amino acids. CDR1 MNHEY and CDR2 SVGAGI come from the germline V gene. The chain's CDR3 is CASSRGTAPNSPLHF. The DNA for the CDR3 is TGTGCCAGCAGTAGGGGGACAGCTCCAAATTCACCCCTCCACTTT.

The V call is TRBV21-1, the J call TRBJ2-7; the tabulated D call, TRBD2, remains unverified against the DNA. TRBV21-1 is labeled a pseudogene. The CDR3 extends over 17 amino acids. This CDR3 is CASSKVMNTADPYEQYF. The DNA for the CDR3 is TGTGCCAGCAGCAAAGTAATGAACACAGCGGATCCCTACGAGCAGTACTTC.

This chain uses TRBV9 with TRBJ2-2; a weak D match, TRBD1 (8 bases). Trimming pared 4 bases from V and 3 bases from J, leaving 16 bases between. CDR1 is SGDLS, CDR2 YYNGEE, per germline. The length of the CDR3 is 16 residues. The CDR3: CASSLRGGQDTGELFF. CDR3 bases: TGTGCCAGCAGCCTTAGGGGGGGACAGGACACCGGGGAGCTGTTTTTT.

The V gene is TRBV30, the J gene TRBJ1-2, with D maybe TRBD1 (5 bases). The V end lost 0 bases, the J end lost 8 bases, and 16 bases lay between the germline ends. Germline CDR1 is GTSNPN and CDR2 is SVGIG (reference sequence). This CDR3 comprises 14 residues. In DNA form, the CDR3 reads TGTGCCTGGAGTGTATTCGCGGGACGCGGAGGCTACACCTTC. This encodes CAWSVFAGRGGYTF.

The V and J genes are TRBV10-3 and TRBJ1-2; the match to TRBD1 covers 7 bases. Losses at the gene ends were 6 bases for V and 2 bases for J; bases not matched to a gene: 3. Germline values: CDR1 ENHRY, CDR2 SYGVKD. The CDR3 runs to 13 residues. CDR3 residues: CAIRQGQNYGYTF. The CDR3 region has the DNA TGTGCCATCAGGCAGGGACAGAACTATGGCTACACCTTC.

This rearrangement joins TRBV4-1 to TRBJ2-3; D is possibly TRBD2 (5 bases). The CDR3 has 16 amino acids. V was trimmed by 2 bases and J by 3 bases, leaving 15 bases between them. Germline V gene lookup returns CDR1 MGHRA and CDR2 YSYEKL. Here the CDR3 DNA reads TGCGCCAGCAGCCAACCGGGCTCCGGGGTTACAGATACGCAGTATTTT. Protein sequence: CASSQPGSGVTDTQYF.

Of note for this clone: Sequence at one end of the junction differs from germline and may be a read error. The chain couples TRBV7-6 to TRBJ2-1; 7 bases line up with TRBD2. CDR1 SGHVS and CDR2 FNYEAQ come from the germline V gene. CDR3 length: 16 amino acids. CDR3 sequence reads: CGSSPTLAETYNEQFF. CDR3 sequence (DNA): TGTGGCAGCAGCCCCACGCTAGCGGAAACCTACAATGAGCAGTTCTTC.

The chain couples TRBV2 to TRBJ1-4; 10 nucleotides line up with TRBD1. The CDR3 sequence is 15 residues long. Germline CDR1 is SNHLY and CDR2 is FYNNEI. V lost 6 bases to trimming and J lost 7 bases; unmatched junction nucleotides: 8. The CDR3, as DNA: TGTGCCAGCAGCGTAGGGACAGGGGTGTTTGAAAAACTGTTTTTT. This sequence encodes CASSVGTGVFEKLFF.

The rearrangement links TRBV5-6 to TRBJ2-7, with TRBD1 matching over 10 bases. The CDR3 is 13 amino acids. Germline loops: CDR1 SGHDT, CDR2 YYEEEE. The V segment lost 4 bases and the J segment 6 bases; nucleotides outside the gene matches: 4. CDR3 DNA sequence: TGTGCCAGCAGCCCCGGGACAGGGGTCGAGCAGTACGTC. Translated: CASSPGTGVEQYV.

V is TRBV30 and J is TRBJ2-7, with TRBD1 matching 10 bases. J was trimmed by 10 bases and V by 2 bases; bases with no gene match: 5. The CDR3 loop spans 12 amino acids. Germline values: CDR1 GTSNPN, CDR2 SVGIG (reference sequence). CDR3 residues: CAWSQTGGYQYF. CDR3 DNA sequence: TGTGCCTGGAGTCAGACAGGGGGCTACCAGTACTTC.